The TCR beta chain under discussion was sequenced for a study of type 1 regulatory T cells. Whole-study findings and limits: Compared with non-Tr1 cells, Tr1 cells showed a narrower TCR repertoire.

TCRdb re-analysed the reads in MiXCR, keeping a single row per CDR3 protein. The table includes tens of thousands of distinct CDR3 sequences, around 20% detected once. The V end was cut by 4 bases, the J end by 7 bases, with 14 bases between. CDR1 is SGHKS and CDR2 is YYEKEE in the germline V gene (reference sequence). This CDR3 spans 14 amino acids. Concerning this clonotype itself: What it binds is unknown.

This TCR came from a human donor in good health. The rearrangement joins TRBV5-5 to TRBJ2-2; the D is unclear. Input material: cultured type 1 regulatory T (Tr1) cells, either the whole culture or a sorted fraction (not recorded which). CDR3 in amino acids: CASSPLGFGGELFF. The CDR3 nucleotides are TGTGCCAGCAGCCCCCTGGGTTTTGGCGGGGAGCTGTTTTTT.